This is a list of T cell receptor beta chains from one sample in a study of Ad26.COV2.S vaccination and SARS-CoV-2 variants. This table comes from immunoSEQ multiplex PCR, and its TCRdb copy is limited to in-frame clones, with some not included. The data show roughly 40,000 clones, approximately 80% seen once. The input for sequencing was peripheral blood, taken after recovery from COVID-19. Receptors were obtained from a human donor who had recovered from COVID-19. Each CDR3 is given with its conserved first and last residue. The D gene is left open where the match is weak. Size tells how often a clone was seen (once, few, many) or the class of an expanded clone, and some rows leave it out.

>.|TRBJ1-5|TRBV2|.|12
TGTGCCAGCCGAGGGGAAGGTCAGCCCCAGCATTTT
CASRGEGQPQHF
>.|TRBJ2-5|TRBV7-2|.|12
TGTGCCAGCAGCCCCAGGGTCCCGACCCAGTACTTC
CASSPRVPTQYF
>.|TRBJ2-7|TRBV28|.|11
TGTGCCAGCAGGGGTAACTACGAGCAGTACTTC
CASRGNYEQYF
>TRBD1|TRBJ1-2|TRBV10-3|.|14
TGTGCCATCAAAAAGGGACAGGGGGCTGATGGCTACACCTTC
CAIKKGQGADGYTF
>.|TRBJ1-6|TRBV11-3|few|18
TGTGCCAGCAGCTTAATTCTCTTTTTGAGACGGTTAAATTCACCCCTCCACTTT
CASSLILFLRRLNSPLHF
>TRBD1|TRBJ2-6|TRBV4-2|.|17
TGTGCCAGCAATCCCCAGGGACAGGGGGCTGGGGCCAACGTCCTGACTTTC
CASNPQGQGAGANVLTF
>.|TRBJ1-1|TRBV9|.|14
TGTGCCAGCAGCGTTGGGGGGAGGAACACTGAAGCTTTCTTT
CASSVGGRNTEAFF
>TRBD1|TRBJ2-3|TRBV12-3/TRBV12-4|.|12
TGTGCCAGCAGTCAGGGGGCGAATACGCAGTATTTT
CASSQGANTQYF
>.|TRBJ2-3|TRBV15|.|16
TGTGCCACCAGGGGGCTGGAGGGGCTAGGGGCAGATACGCAGTATTTT
CATRGLEGLGADTQYF
>.|TRBJ2-7|TRBV25-1|.|15
TGTGCCAGCAGTGAAAACCCCATACCTCCCTACGAGCAGTACTTC
CASSENPIPPYEQYF
>.|TRBJ1-5|TRBV19|.|16
TGTGCCAGTAGTATATTATCAGGGGTCCCTTCGCAGCCCCAGCATTTT
CASSILSGVPSQPQHF
>.|TRBJ2-7|TRBV24-1|.|14
TGTGCCACCAGTGATTACAGGGTTCCCTACGAGCAGTACTTC
CATSDYRVPYEQYF
>TRBD1|TRBJ1-1|TRBV6-5|.|16
TGTGCCAGCACCTACTCGACAGGGGGACGGGGCACTGAAGCTTTCTTT
CASTYSTGGRGTEAFF
>TRBD2|TRBJ2-5|TRBV19|.|15
TGTGCCAGTAGTATAGTACCAGCGGGGGAAGGGACCCAGTACTTC
CASSIVPAGEGTQYF
>.|TRBJ1-5|TRBV10-1|.|16
TGCGCCAGCAGCCGCAGGGACTCTCAACCTGAACAGCCCCAGCATTTT
CASSRRDSQPEQPQHF
>.|TRBJ2-2|TRBV28|.|12
TGTGCCAGCAGTAGACAGGCCGGGGAGCTGTTTTTT
CASSRQAGELFF
>TRBD2|TRBJ2-3|TRBV19|.|13
TGTGCCACCCGACTAGCGGGTACAGATACGCAGTATTTT
CATRLAGTDTQYF
>.|TRBJ2-6|TRBV10-3|.|17
TGTGCCATCAGTGAAGAGGTTGCAGGGGCCGGGGCCAACGTCCTGACTTTC
CAISEEVAGAGANVLTF
>TRBD2|TRBJ2-3|TRBV11-3|.|16
TGTGCCAGCAGCACGGGACTAGCGGGGGGAACAGATACGCAGTATTTT
CASSTGLAGGTDTQYF
>TRBD2|TRBJ2-1|TRBV6-5|large|16
TGTGCCAGCAGTTACAGGCGGATTTCTAGCGGGAACGAGCAGTTCTTC
CASSYRRISSGNEQFF
>.|TRBJ1-1|TRBV7-6|.|15
TGTGCCAGCAGCTTAGGGGGGCAGGGGAGCACTGAAGCTTTCTTT
CASSLGGQGSTEAFF
>.|TRBJ2-7|TRBV19|.|14
TGTGCCAGTAGTAGGGACCATACTATACTCGAGCAGTACTTC
CASSRDHTILEQYF
>.|TRBJ1-2|TRBV11-2|.|17
TGTGCCAGCAGCGAGGTGTATGGAGGGGCCTTTAACTATGGCTACACCTTC
CASSEVYGGAFNYGYTF
>.|TRBJ2-4|TRBV15|.|13
TGTGCCACCAGCAATCCGGACATAAACATTCAGTACTTC
CATSNPDINIQYF
>TRBD2|TRBJ2-5|TRBV5-6|.|15
TGTGCCAGCAGCTTCACTGGGCGCGGGAGGGAGACCCAGTACTTC
CASSFTGRGRETQYF
>.|TRBJ1-6|TRBV5-1|.|16
TGCGCCAGCAGCCCGTATCTGGGGGCTGGTAATTCACCCCTCCACTTT
CASSPYLGAGNSPLHF
>.|TRBJ2-5|TRBV7-3|once|19
TGTGCCAGCAGCGCCTTGGGCAGACGACTCGGCTTCTCGCGAGAGACCCAGTACTTC
CASSALGRRLGFSRETQYF
>TRBD1|TRBJ1-3|TRBV4-1|.|17
TGCGCCAGCAGCCTAATCAAAGACAGGGGAGGAGGAAACACCATATATTTT
CASSLIKDRGGGNTIYF
>TRBD1|TRBJ1-6|TRBV5-1|.|16
TGCGCCAGCAGCCCCACCCGACAGGGGGCTCTTTCACCCCTCCACTTT
CASSPTRQGALSPLHF
>.|TRBJ1-2|TRBV5-6|once|14
TGTGCCAGCAGCCCTCCCCGAGGGGAGCGAGGCTACACCTTC
CASSPPRGERGYTF
>.|TRBJ1-1|TRBV7-6|.|14
TGTGCCAGCAGCTTAGAAGTAGCGAACACTGAAGCTTTCTTT
CASSLEVANTEAFF
>TRBD1|TRBJ2-5|TRBV20-1|few|15
TGCAGTGCTAGTCCGGACAGGGGGGTTCTGGAGACCCAGTACTTC
CSASPDRGVLETQYF
>TRBD1|TRBJ1-4|TRBV5-1|.|18
TGCGCCAGCAGCTCCTTTGGGACAGGAAGAGGAGCTAATGAAAAACTGTTTTTT
CASSSFGTGRGANEKLFF
>.|TRBJ1-1|TRBV14|.|11
TGTGCCAGCAGCCAAGTGACTGAAGCTTTCTTT
CASSQVTEAFF
>.|TRBJ2-1|TRBV7-2|few|14
TGTGCCAGCAGCTTAATATTTTCGGGTTATGAGCAGTTCTTC
CASSLIFSGYEQFF
>.|TRBJ1-2|TRBV29-1|.|12
TGCAGCGTTGAGCGCAGGTCTTATGGCTACACCTTC
CSVERRSYGYTF
>.|TRBJ1-4|TRBV11-2|.|17
TGTGCCAGCAGCTTAATATATCTCTCTGCAACTAATGAAAAACTGTTTTTT
CASSLIYLSATNEKLFF
>.|TRBJ1-1|TRBV27|.|13
TGTGCCAGCAGTTACGCCGGGGCCTGGGGAGCTTTCTTT
CASSYAGAWGAFF
>.|TRBJ1-2|TRBV5-1|.|15
TGCGCCAGCTTGATCGACCCGGGACATAGCTATGGCTACACCTTC
CASLIDPGHSYGYTF
>.|TRBJ1-5|TRBV6-5|few|13
TGTGCCAGCAGTTACGACCGTGGTCAGCCCCAGCATTTT
CASSYDRGQPQHF
>.|TRBJ1-2|TRBV9|.|15
TGTGCCAGCAGCCCATCCTTGGTGGCTCCCTATGGCTACACCTTC
CASSPSLVAPYGYTF
>.|TRBJ2-1|TRBV9|.|14
TGTGCCAGCAGCGTAGGAACTAGCAGAAATGAGCAGTTCTTC
CASSVGTSRNEQFF
>TRBD1|TRBJ1-4|TRBV28|.|16
TGTGCCAGCAGTGGCCAGACAGGGTCGGGGGGCGGAAAACTGTTTTTT
CASSGQTGSGGGKLFF
>.|TRBJ2-7|TRBV20-1|once|14
TGCAGTGCTAGTCGGCTCGACCGAGGCTACGAGCAGTACTTC
CSASRLDRGYEQYF
>TRBD1|TRBJ1-5|TRBV5-5|.|15
TGTGCCAGCAGTGACGGACAGGTCTACAATCAGCCCCAGCATTTT
CASSDGQVYNQPQHF
>.|TRBJ2-5|TRBV28|.|14
TGTGCCAGCAGTTTTCAAAGTCTGCAAGAGACCCAGTACTTC
CASSFQSLQETQYF
>.|TRBJ2-2|TRBV6-5|.|15
TGTGCCAGCAGGGCGCGGGTCGCGAACACCGGGGAGCTGTTTTTT
CASRARVANTGELFF
>TRBD1|TRBJ1-6|TRBV18|.|15
TGTGCCAGCTCACTTCGGACAGGGGAAAATTCACCCCTCCACTTT
CASSLRTGENSPLHF